These 21 T cell receptor beta chains came from one sample sequenced in a study of T cells in Graves' hyperthyroidism and ophthalmopathy. Researchers amplified the TCR beta CDR3 regions from RNA transcripts. With the HTBI primer set, the TCR CDR3 went through a first round of RT-PCR. In TCRdb, the multiplex PCR reads were re-called with MiXCR into one record per CDR3 protein. The sample shows roughly 740,000 distinct CDR3 sequences, 16% of them seen only once. The sample taken for sequencing was blood. The receptors here all came from a man between 18 and 35 years old with Graves' hyperthyroidism.

Ten or more counts support this clonotype. The chain joins TRBV29-1 to TRBJ2-4; D is unclear. This CDR3 spans 13 amino acids. The germline CDR1 and CDR2 sequences are SQVTM and ANQGSEA. The V and J ends lost 4 bases and 8 bases respectively, with 15 bases between them. The CDR3 loop reads CSVVVTLRDIQYF. DNA for the CDR3: TGCAGCGTTGTGGTGACCCTCCGGGACATTCAGTACTTC.

This clonotype has only a few counts. The CDR3 region is CASSLRTLPSYEQYF. The CDR3 DNA reads as TGTGCCAGCTCACTTAGGACGTTGCCCTCCTACGAGCAGTACTTC. The chain employs TRBV18 and TRBJ2-7; D not certain. The CDR3 spans 15 residues. Trimming removed 4 bases from V and 0 bases from J, with 13 bases in between. The germline gives CDR1 KGHSH, CDR2 LQKENI.

The rearrangement uses TRBV14 and TRBJ2-7; tentatively, D is TRBD2 (6 bases). This CDR3 contains 13 residues. The ends were cut back, 4 bases at V and 7 bases at J, with 14 bases in the middle. Germline values: CDR1 SGHDN, CDR2 FVKESK. The CDR3 DNA reads TGTGCCAGCAGCCGGGACTTAATGGGGGAGCAGTACTTC. This translates into CASSRDLMGEQYF.

This chain uses TRBV27 with TRBJ1-4, with D hard to call. Trimming stripped 5 bases from V and 4 bases from J, with 14 bases between. CDR1 is MNHEY and CDR2 is SMNVEV in the germline V gene (reference sequence). CDR3 length: 15 residues. The CDR3 DNA reads TGTGCCAGCAGTCTCACCTATCGACATAATGAAAAACTGTTTTTT. It is translated as CASSLTYRHNEKLFF. The full variable domain, with the rest looked up from reference TRBV27 and TRBJ1-4, is EAQVTQNPRYLITVTGKKLTVTCSQNMNHEYMSWYRQDPGLGLRQIYYSMNVEVTDKGDVPEGYKVSRKEKRNFPLILESPSPNQTSLYFCASSLTYRHNEKLFFGSGTQLSVL.

This chain uses TRBV5-1 with TRBJ1-1, with D unclear. There are 14 residues in the CDR3. The V gene's germline CDR1 is SGHRS and CDR2 YFSETQ. V was cut by 2 bases and J by 0 bases, with 8 bases left in between. CDR3 nucleotide sequence: TGCGCCAGCAGCTTCGGCGGCGTGAACACTGAAGCTTTCTTT. Translation gives CASSFGGVNTEAFF.

The V and J genes are TRBV7-9 and TRBJ1-1; D is perhaps TRBD1 (5 bases). Germline values: CDR1 SEHNR, CDR2 FQNEAQ (reference sequence). V lost 4 bases and J lost 2, with 14 bases in between. The CDR3 is 15 residues long. DNA for the CDR3: TGTGCCAGCAGCTCGCCGACAGAGATAAACACTGAAGCTTTCTTT. This sequence encodes CASSSPTEINTEAFF.

This clonotype is a singleton in its sample. This chain connects TRBV18 to TRBJ2-2, with TRBD2 identical over 9 bases. The germline V gene has CDR1 KGHSH and CDR2 LQKENI. The CDR3 loop spans 14 amino acids. The V gene end was trimmed by 5 bases and the J gene end by 5 bases; junction bases not matched to a gene: 3. CDR3 region: CASSWTSATGELFF. For the CDR3, the DNA is TGTGCCAGCTCATGGACTAGCGCGACCGGGGAGCTGTTTTTT. The full variable domain, its missing parts supplied by reference TRBV18 and TRBJ2-2, is NAGVMQNPRHLVRRRGQEARLRCSPMKGHSHVYWYRQLPEEGLKFMVYLQKENIIDESGMPKERFSAEFPKEGPSILRIQQVVRGDSAAYFCASSWTSATGELFFGEGSRLTVL.

Ten or more counts support this clonotype. The J gene is TRBJ2-4, the V gene TRBV28; D uncertain. The CDR3 is made up of 16 amino acids. Germline V gene data show CDR1 as MDHEN and CDR2 as SYDVKM. V was cut by 7 bases and J by 0 bases, with 16 bases left in between. CDR3 sequence reads: CASNRGRGLAKNIQYF. DNA for the CDR3: TGTGCCAGCAATAGAGGAAGAGGCCTAGCCAAAAACATTCAGTACTTC.

V gene TRBV19 combines with J gene TRBJ2-1; 13 bases are shared with TRBD2. This CDR3 has 19 amino acids. J lost 0 bases, V lost 5 bases, and 10 bases had no gene match. The germline gives CDR1 LNHDA, CDR2 SQIVND (reference sequence). CDR3 protein: CASSSRTSGRESSYNEQFF. CDR3 bases: TGTGCCAGTAGTTCCCGGACTAGCGGGAGAGAGAGCTCCTACAATGAGCAGTTCTTC.

In this sample, this clonotype turned up many times. This sequence joins TRBV6-2 or TRBV6-3 and TRBJ1-2; D is uncertain. This CDR3 is built from 13 residues. V lost 7 bases to trimming and J lost 8 bases, with 17 bases between them. From germline, CDR1 is MNHEY and CDR2 SVGEGT. CDR3 DNA sequence: TGTGCCAGCACCTTACTTCGATCAGGAGGCTACACCTTC. As protein: CASTLLRSGGYTF.

Comments on this clonotype: One end of the junction does not line up with germline, which may come from a read error. This chain connects TRBV7-9 to TRBJ1-3, with 11 bases lining up with TRBD1. The CDR3 sequence is 17 residues long. Germline CDR1 and CDR2: SEHNR and FQNEAQ (reference sequence). The CDR3: CSSSLRTGGVSGNTIYF. The CDR3 region has the DNA TGTTCCAGCAGCCTTCGGACAGGGGGCGTATCTGGAAACACCATATATTTT.

The table lists this clonotype with many counts. The chain couples TRBV12-5 to TRBJ2-3, with TRBD2 as a possible D gene (6 bases). The germline gives CDR1 LGHNT, CDR2 FRNRAP. Trimming removed 6 bases from V and 2 bases from J, with 12 bases in between. The CDR3 is 14 residues long. CDR3 in DNA: TGTGCTAGTGGCCGGGACTCCCACACAGATACGCAGTATTTT. Translated, it gives CASGRDSHTDTQYF.

This clonotype was seen a handful of times. Just one base apart from a much larger clone, this may be a read error. The final CDR3 position lacks the conserved phenylalanine or tryptophan, pointing to a likely read error. The chain is built from TRBV7-9 and TRBJ2-7; D call uncertain. V was shortened by 4 bases and J by 1 base, with 11 bases between the two germline ends. This CDR3 is 14 amino acids long. Per germline, CDR1 SEHNR and CDR2 FQNEAQ (reference sequence). CDR3 sequence reads: CASSSSQSSYEQYL. The CDR3 DNA follows: TGTGCCAGCAGCTCATCTCAGAGTTCCTACGAGCAGTACCTC.

This clonotype appeared many times. The V gene is TRBV24-1, the J gene TRBJ2-1, with 9 bases identical to TRBD1. The CDR3 covers 16 residues. Germline values: CDR1 KGHDR, CDR2 SFDVKD. The junction had 4 bases not matched to a gene; V was cut back by 3 bases and J by 2 bases. CDR3 DNA sequence: TGTGCCACCAGTGATGGTGGGACAGGGACCTACAATGAGCAGTTCTTC. Amino acids: CATSDGGTGTYNEQFF.

This clonotype was detected ten times or more. V gene TRBV30 combines with J gene TRBJ2-7; a weak D match, TRBD1 (6 bases). V was cut by 5 bases and J by 5 bases, with 16 bases left in between. CDR3 length equals 13 residues. Germline lookup yields CDR1 GTSNPN and CDR2 SVGIG (reference sequence). The CDR3 here is CAWSLQGGNEQYF. The CDR3 DNA sequence: TGTGCCTGGTCCCTACAGGGTGGGAACGAGCAGTACTTC.

As to this clonotype: The junction departs from germline at one end; a sequencing error may be responsible. V gene TRBV9 combines with J gene TRBJ2-2, with 12 bases fitting TRBD2. Germline V gene lookup returns CDR1 SGDLS and CDR2 YYNGEE. The CDR3 runs to 18 residues. As DNA, the CDR3 is TGTGCCGGCAGCCTGGACCTAGCGGGAGGGGGTGGCACCGGGGAGCTGTTTTTT. It specifies CAGSLDLAGGGGTGELFF.

The genes are TRBV3-1 and TRBJ1-2, with TRBD1 as a possible D gene (6 bases). Germline V gene lookup returns CDR1 LGHDT and CDR2 YNNKEL (reference sequence). V lost 4 bases and J 3 bases, leaving 15 bases between the germline ends. CDR3 size: 15 residues. The CDR3 loop is CASSPQAGGYYGYTF. The DNA of the CDR3 is TGTGCCAGCAGCCCCCAGGCGGGGGGCTACTATGGCTACACCTTC.

This clonotype was found many times. The gene calls are TRBV10-3 and TRBJ2-3; no reliable D call. CDR3 size: 16 residues. Germline V gene lookup returns CDR1 ENHRY and CDR2 SYGVKD. Trimming stripped 4 bases from V and 0 bases from J, with 14 bases between. This CDR3 reads CAISGSGLESTDTQYF. In DNA, the CDR3 is TGTGCCATCAGTGGATCAGGCCTCGAGAGCACAGATACGCAGTATTTT.

The V gene is TRBV5-1, the J gene TRBJ1-4, with 7 bases identical to TRBD1. The CDR3 runs 16 residues. V lost 4 bases, J lost 5 bases, and 11 bases stayed unmatched. Per the germline V gene, CDR1 is SGHRS and CDR2 is YFSETQ. The CDR3 loop is CASSLTGDPSNEKLFF. The CDR3 coding sequence is TGCGCCAGCAGCCTTACAGGGGATCCGAGCAATGAAAAACTGTTTTTT.

This clonotype was detected ten times or more. V gene TRBV28 combines with J gene TRBJ2-1, with D maybe TRBD1 (5 bases). This CDR3 contains 14 residues. Trimming shortened V by 10 bases and J by 5 bases, and 18 bases separated the two germline ends. Germline CDR1 reads MDHEN; CDR2 reads SYDVKM. CDR3 sequence (DNA): TGTGCCAAACTCGGCAGGGCGACGGACAATGAGCAGTTCTTC. As protein: CAKLGRATDNEQFF.

This clonotype was detected ten times or more. The V and J genes are TRBV7-2 and TRBJ2-7, with TRBD1 as a possible D gene (6 bases). In germline, CDR1 is SGHTA, CDR2 FQGNSA. The CDR3 contains 15 residues. V was clipped by 5 bases and J by 2 bases, with 16 bases between them. CDR3 loop: CASSPDGTITYEQYF. Here the CDR3 DNA reads TGTGCCAGCAGCCCGGACGGGACAATTACCTACGAGCAGTACTTC.